These 8 T cell receptor beta chains were sequenced from one sample in a study of persistence of HIV-infected CD4 T cells (dated by TCRdb to 2020 to 2022). In the paper's terms, the treatment or condition label means: suppressive antiretroviral therapy. Cells were stimulated with a pool of overlapping HIV-1 Gag 15-mer peptides at roughly 1 ug per peptide per mL. Nonresponding CD40L-negative CD69-negative CD45RO-high memory CD4+ T cells were sorted as memory populations depleted of antigen-responding cells. The immunoSEQ hsTCRB assay version 4 in survey mode was used to sequence TCRbeta repertoires from genomic DNA. The table comes from immuneACCESS by way of TCRdb, which keeps in-frame sequences with V and J called. Part of the clones is missing from these tables; in studies checked, under half for an unresolved V gene and the rest for unknown reasons. Present in this sample are tens of thousands of clones, about 69% of which were seen just once. The ten largest clones take up approximately 1.7% of the sample.

Which antigens these TCRs recognize remains unknown. The input for sequencing was CD4+ T cells sorted from PBMCs after roughly 17-hour stimulation, taken from a patient who received antiretroviral therapy. Taken with the paper, the label for cell subset or site translates to: CD40L-CD69- CD45RO-high memory CD4 T cells not responding to Gag peptides. These receptors were obtained from an adult man with HIV who was CMV-seropositive.

This clone was detected only a few times. This chain uses TRBV4-1 with TRBJ2-2; a possible D gene is TRBD1 (6 bases). This CDR3 is 17 amino acids long. The V end lost 0 bases, the J end lost 6 bases, and 17 bases lay between the germline ends. Germline V gene lookup returns CDR1 MGHRA and CDR2 YSYEKL. Here the CDR3 reads CASSQEARQGHAGELFF. For the CDR3, the DNA is TGCGCCAGCAGCCAAGAGGCTCGGCAGGGGCACGCCGGGGAGCTGTTTTTT.

The rearrangement uses TRBV4-2 and TRBJ1-1; TRBD1 is a possible D gene (5 bases). With 0 bases removed from V and 1 base from J, the gap between germline ends came to 9 bases. Germline assignment: CDR1 LGHNA and CDR2 YNFKEQ. CDR3 length: 15 amino acids. The CDR3 protein is CASSQDWRGNTEAFF. As DNA, the CDR3 is TGTGCCAGCAGCCAAGACTGGAGGGGGAACACTGAAGCTTTCTTT.

This clone was recorded at least ten times. V and J are TRBV6-1 and TRBJ1-2; 7 positions agree with TRBD1. The junction had 3 bases not matched to a gene; V was cut back by 2 bases and J by 6 bases. The germline gives CDR1 MNHNS, CDR2 SASEGT. The CDR3 sequence is 13 residues long. As DNA, the CDR3 is TGTGCCAGCAGTGAACAAACAGGGGATGGCTACACCTTC. Amino acid sequence: CASSEQTGDGYTF.

The chain uses TRBV5-8 and TRBJ2-3, with 8 bases identical to TRBD1. This CDR3 is built from 15 residues. In germline, CDR1 is SGHTS, CDR2 YDEGEE. V shed 5 bases, J shed 0 bases, and the junction held 5 bases outside the gene matches. The CDR3 coding sequence is TGTGCCAGCAGTCCTAGGACAGGGAGCACAGATACGCAGTATTTT. Its protein is CASSPRTGSTDTQYF.

The chain carries TRBV7-6 and TRBJ2-7; TRBD1 matches 9 bases. The V segment lost 5 bases and the J segment 6 bases; nucleotides outside the gene matches: 8. Per the germline V gene, CDR1 is SGHVS and CDR2 is FNYEAQ. This CDR3 comprises 14 residues. For the CDR3, the DNA is TGTGCCAGCAGCGGGGGACAGGGAAATCGCGAGCAGTACTTC. Translation: CASSGGQGNREQYF.

In its sample, this clone was seen once. The chain employs TRBV7-2 and TRBJ2-6; 10 positions match TRBD1. The ends lost 3 bases at V and 0 bases at J; junction bases unmatched: 8. The germline gives CDR1 SGHTA, CDR2 FQGNSA. The CDR3 consists of 19 residues. CDR3 sequence reads: CASSFHPGQGFSGANVLTF. The CDR3 region has the DNA TGTGCCAGCAGCTTCCATCCGGGACAGGGGTTCTCTGGGGCCAACGTCCTGACTTTC.

The chain joins TRBV18 to TRBJ1-6; D not resolved. Looked up from germline, CDR1 is KGHSH and CDR2 is LQKENI. The V end was cut by 1 base, the J end by 7 bases, with 8 bases between. There are 14 residues in the CDR3. The CDR3 loop is CASSPRGRNSPLHF. As DNA, the CDR3 is TGTGCCAGCTCACCACGTGGGAGGAATTCACCCCTCCACTTT.

The V gene is TRBV7-9, the J gene TRBJ2-3; 8 nucleotides match TRBD1. CDR1 SEHNR and CDR2 FQNEAQ come from the germline V gene (reference sequence). Trimming cost V 8 bases and J 1 base; bases outside gene matches: 5. The CDR3 spans 14 residues. The CDR3 sequence is CASGRQGRTDTQYF. DNA of the CDR3: TGTGCCAGCGGAAGACAGGGGCGCACAGATACGCAGTATTTT.